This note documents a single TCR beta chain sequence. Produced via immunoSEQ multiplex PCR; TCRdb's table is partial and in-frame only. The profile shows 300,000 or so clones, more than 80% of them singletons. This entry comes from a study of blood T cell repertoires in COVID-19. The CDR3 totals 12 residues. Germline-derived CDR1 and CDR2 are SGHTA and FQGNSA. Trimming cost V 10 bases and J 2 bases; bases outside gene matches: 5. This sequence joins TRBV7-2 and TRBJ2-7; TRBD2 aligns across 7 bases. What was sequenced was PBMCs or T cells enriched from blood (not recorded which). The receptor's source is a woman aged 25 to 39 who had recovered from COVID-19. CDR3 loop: CATREGTYEQYF. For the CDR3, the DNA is TGTGCCACGAGGGAGGGAACCTACGAGCAGTACTTC.